The table lists the clone carrying this TCR beta chain with a count of one. This specimen belongs to a study of blood T cell repertoires in COVID-19. Generated by immunoSEQ multiplex PCR, the TCRdb table keeps only in-frame clones and is missing some. The repertoire holds some 140,000 clones, with approximately 84% as singletons. The CDR3 has 15 residues. Trimming removed 4 bases at V and 0 bases at J, with 12 bases between. Looked up from germline, CDR1 is SGDLS and CDR2 is YYNGEE. Sequences were obtained from peripheral blood. The chain carries TRBV9 and TRBJ2-3, with D perhaps matching TRBD1 (6 bases). This receptor was obtained from a woman aged 45-65 years who had recovered from COVID-19. CDR3 nucleotide sequence: TGTGCCAGCAGCTACAGGGACCCTAGCACAGATACGCAGTATTTT. This gives the protein CASSYRDPSTDTQYF.